This T cell receptor beta chain was sequenced in a study of CD8 T cells in ankylosing spondylitis. Whole-study findings and limits: Earlier authors reported some of these motif variants in reactive arthritis synovial fluid and blood. A TCR beta motif of under 10 highly homologous variants seemed to mark ankylosing spondylitis blood.

Germline V gene data show CDR1 as SQVTM and CDR2 as ANQGSEA. The V and J ends lost 0 bases and 8 bases, in that order; junction bases with no gene match: 9. The CDR3 runs 15 residues. Quantitative 5'-RACE was performed with molecular barcodes, and it yielded the TCR beta libraries. MiXCR was run by TCRdb on the 5' RACE reads, yielding one entry per CDR3 protein. The sample comprises roughly 440,000 distinct CDR3 sequences, roughly 17% of which are singletons, and approximately 0.93% rests with the top ten. Note on this clonotype: Antigen specificity is unknown.

The TCR sequence derives from a male donor with ankylosing spondylitis. This chain joins TRBV29-1 and TRBJ2-1, with 8 positions matching TRBD1. The specimen sequenced was blood, either unsorted or a sorted T cell fraction (not recorded which). The CDR3 DNA is TGCAGCGTTGAAGAAATGTCCAGGGGGCTTGATGAGCAGTTCTTC. It specifies CSVEEMSRGLDEQFF.